The 25 T cell receptor beta chains below all came from one sample that was sequenced in a study of T cell responses to AZD1222 COVID-19 vaccine. Clones were read by immunoSEQ multiplex PCR, and TCRdb kept only the in-frame ones, dropping some. In the table there are roughly 70,000 clones, 82% of which are singletons. The sample in question was peripheral blood, obtained on day 0 of AZD1222 vaccination. These receptors all come from an adult in good health.

CDR3 loop: CASSPGRGGYEQFF. CDR3 sequence (DNA): TGTGCCAGCTCACCAGGGCGGGGGGGCTATGAGCAGTTCTTC. The chain has TRBV18 and TRBJ2-1; 9 bases line up with TRBD2. Germline loops: CDR1 KGHSH, CDR2 LQKENI. V lost 2 bases, J lost 8 bases, and 4 bases stayed unmatched. The CDR3 is 14 residues long.

V gene TRBV3-1 (or the pseudogene TRBV3-2) combines with J gene TRBJ2-7; D remains ambiguous. CDR1 and CDR2 (germline): LGHDT, YNNKEL (reference sequence). The CDR3 extends over 15 amino acids. V was cut by 0 bases and J by 5 bases, with 14 bases left in between. The CDR3 spells CASSQDRRTRDEQYF. As DNA, the CDR3 is TGTGCCAGCAGCCAAGATCGGCGGACCCGCGACGAGCAGTACTTC.

The rearrangement links TRBV28 to TRBJ1-2, with D uncertain. Germline V gives CDR1 MDHEN, CDR2 SYDVKM. Trimming removed 3 bases at V and 7 bases at J, with 9 bases between. The CDR3 is 12 residues long. CDR3: CASSFMDSGYTF. The CDR3 DNA reads TGTGCCAGCAGTTTCATGGACTCTGGCTACACCTTC.

The chain combines TRBV6-5 with TRBJ1-1, with D uncertain. The CDR3 loop spans 12 amino acids. Deletions cut 4 bases from V and 3 bases from J, with 6 bases between. CDR1 MNHEY and CDR2 SVGAGI come from the germline V gene. The CDR3 sequence: CASSSQDTEAFF. The CDR3 nucleotides read TGTGCCAGCAGTTCGCAGGACACTGAAGCTTTCTTT.

This clone was counted between two and nine times. The chain joins TRBV5-1 to TRBJ1-1, with no clear D. The CDR3 runs to 13 residues. V lost 0 bases and J 7 bases, leaving 10 bases between the germline ends. Germline CDR1 is SGHRS and CDR2 is YFSETQ. CDR3 DNA sequence: TGCGCCAGCAGCTTGGTAGCGAAAGATGAAGCTTTCTTT. This translates into CASSLVAKDEAFF.

This chain joins TRBV10-2 and TRBJ2-6; perhaps TRBD1 as D (6 bases). The germline V gene encodes CDR1 WSHSY and CDR2 SAAADI. The CDR3 totals 14 residues. V was shortened by 4 bases and J by 2 bases, with 6 bases between the two germline ends. This CDR3 reads CASSAGAGANVLTF. DNA of the CDR3: TGCGCCAGCAGTGCAGGGGCTGGGGCCAACGTCCTGACTTTC.

The chain combines TRBV30 with TRBJ1-4; TRBD1 agrees at 10 bases. CDR3 length equals 16 residues. The trim removed 2 bases at V and 8 bases at J, leaving 11 bases unmatched. CDR1 GTSNPN and CDR2 SVGIG come from the germline V gene (reference sequence). The CDR3 sequence is CAWSSEGTGVSEKLFF. As DNA, the CDR3 is TGTGCCTGGAGTTCAGAGGGGACAGGGGTTTCGGAAAAACTGTTTTTT.

CDR3 DNA sequence: TGCGCCAGCAGCGAAGACATAAGAAGGGAAAAACTGTTTTTT. This translates into CASSEDIRREKLFF. V gene TRBV10-1 combines with J gene TRBJ1-4; D is unresolved. The germline V gene has CDR1 WNHNN and CDR2 SYGVQD (reference sequence). The CDR3 runs to 14 residues. Trimming removed 6 bases from V and 8 bases from J, with 16 bases in between.

The V and J genes are TRBV12-3 or TRBV12-4 and TRBJ2-7; TRBD1 is a possible D gene (5 bases). Trimming pared 3 bases from V and 7 bases from J, leaving 13 bases between. This CDR3 has 13 amino acids. CDR3 amino acids: CASSFRQPGEQYF. CDR3 in DNA: TGTGCCAGCAGTTTTCGACAACCAGGGGAGCAGTACTTC.

The CDR3 coding sequence is TGCGCCAGCAGCTTGGCCTCACCTCGGGACAGACCACGCCAGGAGTACTTC. Translation: CASSLASPRDRPRQEYF. This chain joins TRBV5-1 and TRBJ2-7; 7 nucleotides match TRBD1. Germline assignment: CDR1 SGHRS and CDR2 YFSETQ. V trimming: 0 bases; J trimming: 11 bases; junction bases outside the gene matches: 20. The CDR3 is made up of 17 amino acids. Combining the CDR3 with reference TRBV5-1 and TRBJ2-7 gives the whole variable domain KAGVTQTPRYLIKTRGQQVTLSCSPISGHRSVSWYQQTPGQGLQFLFEYFSETQRNKGNFPGRFSGRQFSNSRSEMNVSTLELGDSALYLCASSLASPRDRPRQEYFGPGTRLTVT.

This chain joins TRBV7-2 and TRBJ2-7, with D perhaps matching TRBD1 (5 bases). Trimming took off 1 base at V and 5 bases at J, with 9 bases between the two ends. The CDR3 is 13 amino acids. Germline V CDR1 and CDR2: SGHTA, FQGNSA. The DNA for the CDR3 is TGTGCCAGCAGCTTAGTTTCAGGGAACGAGCAGTACTTC. Translation gives CASSLVSGNEQYF.

The V gene is TRBV5-5, the J gene TRBJ2-7, with D hard to call. This CDR3 is built from 13 residues. V was clipped by 1 base and J by 5 bases, with 10 bases between them. Germline CDR1 and CDR2: SGHKS and YYEKEE (reference sequence). CDR3 loop: CASSLMQFDEQYF. As DNA, the CDR3 is TGTGCCAGCAGCTTGATGCAGTTTGACGAGCAGTACTTC.

The chain is built from TRBV11-3 and TRBJ2-5; perhaps TRBD1 as D (5 bases). The CDR3 consists of 16 residues. Germline CDR1 SGHNT, CDR2 YENEEA. V gave up 1 base and J gave up 3 bases, with 15 bases separating them. The CDR3 region is CASSLGGLRMEETQYF. DNA of the CDR3: TGTGCCAGCAGCTTAGGGGGCCTTAGAATGGAAGAGACCCAGTACTTC.

The CDR3 nucleotides are TGTGCCACCAGTGATTTGCGTTTCGGCGGCACAGATACGCAGTATTTT. Its protein is CATSDLRFGGTDTQYF. The rearrangement uses TRBV24-1 and TRBJ2-3; D is unclear. Germline assignment: CDR1 KGHDR and CDR2 SFDVKD. The CDR3 is made up of 16 amino acids. V was clipped by 0 bases and J by 1 base, with 10 bases between them.

This chain uses TRBV28 with TRBJ2-5; TRBD1 aligns across 7 bases. CDR3 length: 15 residues. Looked up from germline, CDR1 is MDHEN and CDR2 is SYDVKM. V lost 7 bases to trimming and J lost 2 bases; unmatched junction nucleotides: 10. CDR3 DNA: TGTGCCAGCACCGATAGGGACAGACTACAAGAGACCCAGTACTTC. This translates into CASTDRDRLQETQYF.

The chain employs TRBV15 and TRBJ1-5, with D uncertain. Germline values: CDR1 LNHNV, CDR2 YYDKDF (reference sequence). Between the trimmed V and J ends, which lost 1 base and 0 bases, there was a span of 10 bases. This CDR3 comprises 16 residues. The CDR3 DNA is TGTGCCACCAGCAGAGGGGGAGGCTATAGCAATCAGCCCCAGCATTTT. Translated, it gives CATSRGGGYSNQPQHF.

This chain joins TRBV4-2 and TRBJ1-4; 12 bases are shared with TRBD1. The trim removed 6 bases at V and 5 bases at J, leaving 4 bases unmatched. CDR1 and CDR2 from the germline V gene are LGHNA and YNFKEQ. This CDR3 spans 15 amino acids. Here the CDR3 DNA reads TGTGCCAGCAGACCTGGGACAGGGGGCAATGAAAAACTGTTTTTT. Amino acid sequence: CASRPGTGGNEKLFF.

This clone was observed a few times. The CDR3 nucleotides read TGCAGTGCTAGTAGCGAGTTAGTCAGCAATCAGCCCCAGCATTTT. Its protein product is CSASSELVSNQPQHF. The chain carries TRBV20-1 and TRBJ1-5; D gene uncertain. From germline, CDR1 is DFQATT and CDR2 SNEGSKA (reference sequence). The CDR3 consists of 15 residues. V was shortened by 3 bases and J by 1 base, with 13 bases between the two germline ends.

The genes are TRBV6-5 and TRBJ2-7, with 7 bases identical to TRBD1. Germline V gene sequence: CDR1 MNHEY, CDR2 SVGAGI. V shed 6 bases and J 6 bases; nucleotides not matched to a gene: 5. The CDR3 is 12 residues long. As DNA, the CDR3 is TGTGCCAGCAGCATAGGGGGCGGCGAGCAGTACTTC. This sequence encodes CASSIGGGEQYF.

V usage is TRBV25-1 and J usage is TRBJ1-2; TRBD1 matches at 9 bases. J was trimmed by 0 bases and V by 4 bases; bases with no gene match: 12. The germline V gene has CDR1 MGHDK and CDR2 SYGVNS. This CDR3 has 18 amino acids. CDR3 loop: CASSGRTGVGRANYGYTF. CDR3 DNA sequence: TGTGCCAGCAGTGGTAGGACAGGGGTTGGGAGAGCTAACTATGGCTACACCTTC.

The V and J genes are TRBV30 and TRBJ2-3, with 11 positions matching TRBD2. Per germline, CDR1 GTSNPN and CDR2 SVGIG (reference sequence). This CDR3 has 15 amino acids. V dropped 0 bases and J dropped 4; count of bases not matched to a gene: 3. CDR3 amino acids: CAWSVPSGGSDTQYF. The CDR3 coding sequence is TGTGCCTGGAGTGTTCCTAGCGGGGGGTCAGATACGCAGTATTTT.

The chain links TRBV3-1 (or the pseudogene TRBV3-2) to TRBJ1-3; D is ambiguous. Germline V CDR1 and CDR2: LGHDT, YNNKEL (reference sequence). The CDR3 sequence is 17 residues long. V dropped 4 bases and J dropped 4 bases, with 20 bases sitting between them. Here the CDR3 DNA reads TGTGCCAGCAGCCCGAGGACGGGATCCGGTCGGGGAAACACCATATATTTT. Translation gives CASSPRTGSGRGNTIYF.

CDR3 region: CASRVGQTNTEAFF. In DNA, the CDR3 is TGTGCCAGCAGAGTCGGACAGACGAACACTGAAGCTTTCTTT. The rearrangement uses TRBV6-5 and TRBJ1-1, with D perhaps TRBD1 (6 bases). The CDR3 runs 14 residues. The V end was cut by 6 bases, the J end by 1 base, with 12 bases between. Germline V gene sequence: CDR1 MNHEY, CDR2 SVGAGI.

Of note for this clone: The same CDR3 can be traced to other DNA sequences in this sample. V is TRBV28 and J is TRBJ2-7, with 7 bases matching TRBD1. Germline values: CDR1 MDHEN, CDR2 SYDVKM. The CDR3 loop spans 17 amino acids. The V segment lost 9 bases and the J segment 3 bases; nucleotides outside the gene matches: 20. The CDR3 nucleotides read TGTGCCAGTACGAACCAAAAGACAGGGCTACACGGCTACGAGCAGTACTTC. It codes for CASTNQKTGLHGYEQYF.

The V and J genes are TRBV29-1 and TRBJ1-6; D gene ambiguous. The CDR3 contains 13 residues. Trimming left V 3 bases short and J 9 bases short, with 12 bases between. Germline V gene lookup returns CDR1 SQVTM and CDR2 ANQGSEA. The CDR3 loop reads CSVEATPGSPLHF. The CDR3 coding sequence is TGCAGCGTTGAGGCCACCCCAGGTTCACCCCTCCACTTT.